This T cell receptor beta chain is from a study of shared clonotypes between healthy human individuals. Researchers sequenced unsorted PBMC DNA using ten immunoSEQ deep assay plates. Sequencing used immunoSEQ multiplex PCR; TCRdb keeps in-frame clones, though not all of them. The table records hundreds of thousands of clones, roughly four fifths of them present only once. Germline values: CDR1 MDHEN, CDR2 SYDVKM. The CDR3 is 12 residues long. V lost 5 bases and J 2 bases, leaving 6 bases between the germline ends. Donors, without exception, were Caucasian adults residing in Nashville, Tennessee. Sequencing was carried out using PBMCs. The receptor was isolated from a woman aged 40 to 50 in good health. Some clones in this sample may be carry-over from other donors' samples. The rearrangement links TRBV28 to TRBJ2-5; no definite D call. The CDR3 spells CASSPLQETQYF. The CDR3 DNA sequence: TGTGCCAGCAGTCCACTACAAGAGACCCAGTACTTC. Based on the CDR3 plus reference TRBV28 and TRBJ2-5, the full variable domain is DVKVTQSSRYLVKRTGEKVFLECVQDMDHENMFWYRQDPGLGLRLIYFSYDVKMKEKGDIPEGYSVSREKKERFSLILESASTNQTSMYLCASSPLQETQYFGPGTRLLVL.